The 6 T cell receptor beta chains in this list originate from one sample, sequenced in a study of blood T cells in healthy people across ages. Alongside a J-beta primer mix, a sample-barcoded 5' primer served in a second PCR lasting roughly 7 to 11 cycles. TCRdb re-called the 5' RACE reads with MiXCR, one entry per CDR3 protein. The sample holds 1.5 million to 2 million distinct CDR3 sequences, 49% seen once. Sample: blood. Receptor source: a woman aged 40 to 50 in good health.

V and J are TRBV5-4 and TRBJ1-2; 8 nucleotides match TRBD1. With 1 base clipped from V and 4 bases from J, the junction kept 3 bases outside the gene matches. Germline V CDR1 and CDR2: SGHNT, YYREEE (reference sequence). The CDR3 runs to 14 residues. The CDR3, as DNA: TGTGCCAGCAGCTTGCCCGACAGGGGCTATGGCTACACCTTC. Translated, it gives CASSLPDRGYGYTF. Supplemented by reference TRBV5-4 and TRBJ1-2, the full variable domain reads ETGVTQSPTHLIKTRGQQVTLRCSSQSGHNTVSWYQQALGQGPQFIFQYYREEENGRGNFPPRFSGLQFPNYSSELNVNALELDDSALYLCASSLPDRGYGYTFGSGTRLTVV.

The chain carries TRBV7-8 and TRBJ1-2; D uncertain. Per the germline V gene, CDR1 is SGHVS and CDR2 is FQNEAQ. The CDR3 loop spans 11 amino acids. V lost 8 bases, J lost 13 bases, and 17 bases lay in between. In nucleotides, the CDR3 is TGTGCCAGCGGCCCCTTGGGGAATAGCACCTTC. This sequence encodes CASGPLGNSTF.

The CDR3: CASQWRGGPEQFF. CDR3 in DNA: TGTGCCAGCCAGTGGCGGGGGGGCCCTGAGCAGTTCTTC. This chain connects TRBV6-5 to TRBJ2-1; 9 positions match TRBD2. Germline V gene data show CDR1 as MNHEY and CDR2 as SVGAGI. The CDR3 is 13 amino acids. With 8 bases clipped from V and 9 bases from J, the junction kept 8 bases outside the gene matches.

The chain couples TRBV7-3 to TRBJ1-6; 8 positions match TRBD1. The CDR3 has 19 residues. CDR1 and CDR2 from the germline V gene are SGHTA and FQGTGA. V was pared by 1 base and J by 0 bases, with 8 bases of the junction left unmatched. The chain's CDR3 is CASSLMGTGGSSYNSPLHF. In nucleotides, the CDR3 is TGTGCCAGCAGCTTAATGGGGACAGGAGGAAGCTCCTATAATTCACCCCTCCACTTT.

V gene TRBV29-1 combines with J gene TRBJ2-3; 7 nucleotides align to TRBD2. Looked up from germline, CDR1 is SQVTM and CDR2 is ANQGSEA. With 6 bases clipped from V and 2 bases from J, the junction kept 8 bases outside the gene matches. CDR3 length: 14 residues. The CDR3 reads CSVAGTTHTDTQYF. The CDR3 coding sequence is TGCAGCGTCGCAGGGACTACCCACACAGATACGCAGTATTTT.

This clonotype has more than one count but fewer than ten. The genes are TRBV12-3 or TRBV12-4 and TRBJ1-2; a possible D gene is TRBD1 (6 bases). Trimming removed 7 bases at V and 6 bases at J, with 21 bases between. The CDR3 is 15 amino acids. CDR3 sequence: CASTILVGTSHGYTF. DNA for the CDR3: TGTGCCAGCACCATCCTGGTGGGGACAAGCCATGGCTACACCTTC.